This T cell receptor (beta chain) comes out of a study of shared T cell receptors in the human thymus. Some clones are missing from TCRdb's copy, which holds only in-frame ones; the method was immunoSEQ multiplex PCR. The data contain about 710,000 clones, more than 70% of them singletons. The CDR3 totals 17 residues. Germline V gene sequence: CDR1 SGHDT, CDR2 YYEEEE. V gave up 3 bases and J gave up 3 bases, with 21 bases separating them. The same specimen was also included in a second study, on human thymus T cells. In that study: Those donating were healthy Finnish infants in corrective surgery for congenital heart defects. Resections obtained during corrective heart surgery supplied the thymus tissue. V and J genes seemed to be used with bias in thymic and blood repertoires. Unrelated people showed highly overlapping thymic repertoires, related research reported.

The gene calls are TRBV5-6 and TRBJ2-5; D is perhaps TRBD1 (8 bases). Sequencing used thymocytes. The clonotype was recovered from a boy younger than two with a congenital heart defect. As DNA, the CDR3 is TGTGCCAGCAGCTCCGACGCGGGGGACAGGCTGGAAGAGACCCAGTACTTC. Its translation is CASSSDAGDRLEETQYF.